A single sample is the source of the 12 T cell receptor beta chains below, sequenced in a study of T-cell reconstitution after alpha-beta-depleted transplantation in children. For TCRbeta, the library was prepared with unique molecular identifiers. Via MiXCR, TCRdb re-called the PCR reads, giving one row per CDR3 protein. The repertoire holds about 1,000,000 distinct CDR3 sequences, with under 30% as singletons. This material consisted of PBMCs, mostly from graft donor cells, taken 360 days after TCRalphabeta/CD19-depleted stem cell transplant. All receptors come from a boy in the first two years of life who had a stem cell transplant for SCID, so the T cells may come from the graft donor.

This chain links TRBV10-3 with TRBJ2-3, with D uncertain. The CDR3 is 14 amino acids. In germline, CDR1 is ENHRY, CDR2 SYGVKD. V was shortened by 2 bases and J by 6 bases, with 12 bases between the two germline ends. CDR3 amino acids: CAISEPRLPDTQYF. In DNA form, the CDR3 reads TGTGCCATCAGTGAGCCAAGACTGCCTGATACGCAGTATTTT.

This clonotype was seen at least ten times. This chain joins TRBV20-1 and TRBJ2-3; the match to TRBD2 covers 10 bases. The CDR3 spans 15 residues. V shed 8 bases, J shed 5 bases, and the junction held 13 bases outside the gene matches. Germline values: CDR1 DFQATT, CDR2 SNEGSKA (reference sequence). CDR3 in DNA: TGCAGTACATCACTCGGGACTAGCGTGGTAGATACGCAGTATTTT. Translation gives CSTSLGTSVVDTQYF.

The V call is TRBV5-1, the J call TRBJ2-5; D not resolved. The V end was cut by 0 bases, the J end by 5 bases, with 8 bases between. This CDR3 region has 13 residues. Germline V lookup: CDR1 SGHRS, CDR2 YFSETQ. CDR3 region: CASSLEDPETQYF. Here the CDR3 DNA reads TGCGCCAGCAGCTTGGAAGATCCGGAGACCCAGTACTTC.

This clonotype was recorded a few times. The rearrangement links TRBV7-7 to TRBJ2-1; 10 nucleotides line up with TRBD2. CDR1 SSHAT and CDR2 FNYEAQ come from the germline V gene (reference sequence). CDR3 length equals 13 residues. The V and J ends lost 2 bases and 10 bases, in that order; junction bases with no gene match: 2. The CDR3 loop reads CASSLLAGAEQFF. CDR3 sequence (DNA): TGTGCCAGCAGCTTACTAGCGGGGGCCGAGCAGTTCTTC.

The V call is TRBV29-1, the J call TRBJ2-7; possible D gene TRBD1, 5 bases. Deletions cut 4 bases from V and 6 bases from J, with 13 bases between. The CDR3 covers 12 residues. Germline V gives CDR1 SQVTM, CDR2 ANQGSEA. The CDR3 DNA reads TGCAGCGTTGTGTGGCAGGGCGGCGAGCAGTACTTC. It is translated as CSVVWQGGEQYF.

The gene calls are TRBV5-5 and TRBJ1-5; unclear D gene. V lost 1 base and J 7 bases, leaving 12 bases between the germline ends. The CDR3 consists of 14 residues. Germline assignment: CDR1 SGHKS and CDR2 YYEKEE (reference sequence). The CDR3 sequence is CASSLSRVSQPQHF. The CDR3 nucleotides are TGTGCCAGCAGCTTGTCAAGGGTTAGCCAGCCCCAGCATTTT.

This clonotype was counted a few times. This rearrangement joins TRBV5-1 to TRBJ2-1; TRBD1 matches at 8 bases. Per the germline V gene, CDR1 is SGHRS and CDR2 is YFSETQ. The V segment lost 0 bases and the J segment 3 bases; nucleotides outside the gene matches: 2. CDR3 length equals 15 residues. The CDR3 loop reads CASSLGGQVYNEQFF. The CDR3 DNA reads TGCGCCAGCAGCTTGGGGGGACAGGTCTACAATGAGCAGTTCTTC.

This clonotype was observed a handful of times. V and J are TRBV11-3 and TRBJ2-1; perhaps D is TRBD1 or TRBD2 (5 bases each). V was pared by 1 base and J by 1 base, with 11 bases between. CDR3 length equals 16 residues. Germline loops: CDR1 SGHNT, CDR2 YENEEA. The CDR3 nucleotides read TGTGCCAGCAGCTTAGGACCGGGACGATCCTACAATGAGCAGTTCTTC. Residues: CASSLGPGRSYNEQFF.

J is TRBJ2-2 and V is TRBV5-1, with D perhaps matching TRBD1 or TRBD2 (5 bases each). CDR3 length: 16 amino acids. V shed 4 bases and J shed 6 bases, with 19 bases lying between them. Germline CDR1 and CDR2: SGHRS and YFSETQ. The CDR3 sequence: CASSGTTSRVAGELFF. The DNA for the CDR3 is TGCGCCAGCAGCGGGACGACAAGTCGGGTAGCCGGGGAGCTGTTTTTT.

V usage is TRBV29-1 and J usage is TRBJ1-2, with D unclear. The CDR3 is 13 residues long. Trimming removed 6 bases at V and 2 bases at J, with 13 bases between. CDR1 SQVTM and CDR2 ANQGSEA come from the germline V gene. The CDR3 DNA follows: TGCAGCGTGGCCCTCATAGGAAACTATGGCTACACCTTC. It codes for CSVALIGNYGYTF.

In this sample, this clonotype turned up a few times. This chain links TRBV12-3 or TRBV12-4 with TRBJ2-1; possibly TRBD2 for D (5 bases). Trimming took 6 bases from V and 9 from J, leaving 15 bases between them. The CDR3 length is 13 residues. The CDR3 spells CASSLAAEGEQFF. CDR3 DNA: TGTGCCAGCAGCCTAGCAGCCGAGGGTGAGCAGTTCTTC.

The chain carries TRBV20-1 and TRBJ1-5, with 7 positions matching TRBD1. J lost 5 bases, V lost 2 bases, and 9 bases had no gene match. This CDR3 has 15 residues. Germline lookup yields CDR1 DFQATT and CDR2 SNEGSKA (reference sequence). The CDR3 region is CSARRGGDVHQPQHF. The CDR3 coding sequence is TGCAGTGCTAGACGAGGGGGCGATGTTCATCAGCCCCAGCATTTT.